A few counts support the clone carrying this TCR beta chain. The sample originates from a study of blood T cells in healthy people across ages. A J-beta primer mix and a sample-barcoded 5' primer were used in a second PCR of roughly 6 to 11 cycles. Researchers report that each sample yielded at least 2.5 million CDR3-containing paired-end reads. TCRdb reanalysed the 5' RACE reads using MiXCR and keeps one entry per CDR3 protein. Of some 1,800,000 distinct CDR3 sequences listed, 39% were seen once; the top ten hold 23%. Input material: blood. This receptor was taken from a human donor in good health.

CDR3: CASSPQGRSRYEQYF. The CDR3 coding sequence is TGCGCCAGCAGCCCACAGGGCCGGAGTAGGTACGAGCAGTACTTC. The chain links TRBV4-3 to TRBJ2-7; maybe TRBD1 (6 bases). Per the germline V gene, CDR1 is LGHNA and CDR2 is YSLEER. V was trimmed by 4 bases and J by 4 bases, leaving 17 bases between them. The CDR3 is 15 amino acids.